Listed here are 23 T cell receptor beta chains from one sample, sequenced in a study of blood T cell repertoires in COVID-19. Using immunoSEQ multiplex PCR, the repertoire was profiled, and TCRdb retains in-frame clones only, with some absent. The sample has around 30,000 clones; 92% are singletons. The sequencing sample was made of peripheral blood. The receptor set was obtained from a man aged 45-60 years with active COVID-19.

The chain uses TRBV27 and TRBJ2-3; weak D call: TRBD1 (6 bases). Germline assignment: CDR1 MNHEY and CDR2 SMNVEV (reference sequence). The CDR3 spans 16 residues. V was cut by 6 bases and J by 2 bases, with 18 bases left in between. The CDR3 here is CASSVTGPTLTDTQYF. Here the CDR3 DNA reads TGTGCCAGCAGCGTGACAGGACCAACACTCACAGATACGCAGTATTTT.

The chain couples TRBV5-5 to TRBJ1-5; D may be TRBD1 (5 bases). Trimming took off 0 bases at V and 4 bases at J, with 11 bases between the two ends. Germline V gene data show CDR1 as SGHKS and CDR2 as YYEKEE (reference sequence). CDR3 size: 15 residues. The CDR3, as DNA: TGTGCCAGCAGCTTGGAGTTAGGGGCGAATCAGCCCCAGCATTTT. This codes for CASSLELGANQPQHF. The full variable domain, completed using reference TRBV5-5 and TRBJ1-5, is DAGVTQSPTHLIKTRGQQVTLRCSPISGHKSVSWYQQVLGQGPQFIFQYYEKEERGRGNFPDRFSARQFPNYSSELNVNALLLGDSALYLCASSLELGANQPQHFGDGTRLSIL.

The rearrangement links TRBV18 to TRBJ2-7; TRBD2 matches at 7 bases. V gave up 3 bases and J gave up 2 bases; unmatched junction bases: 13. The CDR3 extends over 17 amino acids. CDR1 is KGHSH and CDR2 is LQKENI in the germline V gene. CDR3 DNA sequence: TGTGCCAGCTCACCGCTCGCCCACGGGGGGAGGACCTACGAGCAGTACTTC. It codes for CASSPLAHGGRTYEQYF.

The CDR3 spells CASRGARETQYF. The DNA of the CDR3 is TGTGCCAGCAGGGGAGCGCGAGAGACCCAGTACTTC. This chain uses TRBV3-1 (or the pseudogene TRBV3-2) with TRBJ2-5; the D gene is possibly TRBD2 (5 bases). V was pared by 6 bases and J by 4 bases, with 9 bases between. Germline lookup yields CDR1 LGHDT and CDR2 YNNKEL (reference sequence). This CDR3 contains 12 residues.

The chain couples TRBV19 to TRBJ2-5; tentatively, D is TRBD2 (6 bases). The CDR3 totals 14 residues. Trimming shortened V by 5 bases and J by 7 bases, and 17 bases separated the two germline ends. Looked up from germline, CDR1 is LNHDA and CDR2 is SQIVND (reference sequence). CDR3 nucleotide sequence: TGTGCCAGTAGTCCGGGAGTTTCAGGAGGGACCCAGTACTTC. This encodes CASSPGVSGGTQYF.

About this clone: The sample carries other DNA sequences with the same CDR3. This chain uses TRBV10-3 with TRBJ2-7, with 12 bases aligning to TRBD2. Losses at the gene ends were 6 bases for V and 5 bases for J; bases not matched to a gene: 14. Germline CDR1 ENHRY, CDR2 SYGVKD. The CDR3 is 17 residues long. The CDR3 reads CAISPLLAGGGAHEQYF. DNA for the CDR3: TGTGCCATCAGCCCCCTACTAGCGGGAGGAGGGGCCCACGAGCAGTACTTC.

The chain joins TRBV27 to TRBJ2-2; 7 bases are shared with TRBD2. Trimming removed 9 bases from V and 3 bases from J; junction bases left unmatched: 10. Germline lookup yields CDR1 MNHEY and CDR2 SMNVEV (reference sequence). The CDR3 is made up of 15 amino acids. CDR3 in amino acids: CASRSRDYDTGELFF. The CDR3 DNA reads as TGTGCCAGTCGATCCCGGGACTACGACACCGGGGAGCTGTTTTTT.

The CDR3 nucleotides read TGCGCCAGCAGCTTGGGTCTAGCGGGAGTATCCTCTTACAATGAGCAGTTCTTC. Encoded protein: CASSLGLAGVSSYNEQFF. V gene TRBV5-1 combines with J gene TRBJ2-1; 10 bases line up with TRBD2. Germline V gene sequence: CDR1 SGHRS, CDR2 YFSETQ. With 0 bases clipped from V and 4 bases from J, the junction kept 10 bases outside the gene matches. The CDR3 contains 18 residues.

This chain connects TRBV27 to TRBJ1-2; D remains unclear. Germline V lookup: CDR1 MNHEY, CDR2 SMNVEV (reference sequence). CDR3 length: 14 residues. The ends were cut back, 3 bases at V and 8 bases at J, with 16 bases in the middle. The CDR3 DNA sequence: TGTGCCAGCAGTTTTAGCTCGAGGGCTGACGGCTACACCTTC. As protein: CASSFSSRADGYTF.

The rearrangement links TRBV27 to TRBJ2-2, with 15 bases matching TRBD2. This CDR3 has 17 amino acids. Germline loops: CDR1 MNHEY, CDR2 SMNVEV (reference sequence). V dropped 6 bases and J dropped 6; count of bases not matched to a gene: 8. The CDR3 sequence is CASRKGLAGGVAGELFF. The CDR3 DNA reads as TGTGCCAGCAGAAAGGGACTAGCGGGAGGTGTCGCCGGGGAGCTGTTTTTT.

The chain is built from TRBV6-5 and TRBJ1-2; a possible D gene is TRBD1 (5 bases). The V end lost 6 bases, the J end lost 7 bases, and 15 bases lay between the germline ends. The CDR3 has 13 residues. In germline, CDR1 is MNHEY, CDR2 SVGAGI. Written as DNA, the CDR3 is TGTGCCAGCAGGGGAGGGGCTTACCGTGGCTACACCTTC. Translated, it gives CASRGGAYRGYTF.

V usage is TRBV7-2 and J usage is TRBJ2-3; 8 nucleotides line up with TRBD2. Germline CDR1 SGHTA, CDR2 FQGNSA. The CDR3 consists of 19 residues. The junction had 17 bases not matched to a gene; V was cut back by 4 bases and J by 2 bases. Here the CDR3 reads CASSSFPPVSGGTTDTQYF. CDR3 nucleotides: TGTGCCAGCAGCTCCTTCCCCCCCGTAAGCGGGGGTACCACAGATACGCAGTATTTT.

This chain links TRBV10-2 with TRBJ2-3, with D possibly TRBD1 on 5 matching bases. Germline V CDR1 and CDR2: WSHSY, SAAADI. Trimming left V 8 bases short and J 3 bases short, with 9 bases between. The CDR3 runs to 12 residues. The CDR3 loop is CASAQATDTQYF. As DNA, the CDR3 is TGCGCCAGCGCACAGGCAACAGATACGCAGTATTTT.

This clone was picked up one time. V and J are TRBV30 and TRBJ1-1, with D maybe TRBD1 (6 bases). Per germline, CDR1 GTSNPN and CDR2 SVGIG (reference sequence). CDR3 length: 17 residues. Trimming cost V 4 bases and J 1 base, with 22 bases left between them. CDR3 loop: CAWTTTGRALGNTEAFF. The DNA of the CDR3 is TGTGCCTGGACCACGACAGGACGGGCTTTGGGGAACACTGAAGCTTTCTTT.

This chain connects TRBV10-1 to TRBJ2-3; 10 nucleotides agree with TRBD2. The V gene's germline CDR1 is WNHNN and CDR2 SYGVQD (reference sequence). With 3 bases clipped from V and 3 bases from J, the junction kept 12 bases outside the gene matches. The CDR3 is 18 amino acids. The CDR3 DNA is TGCGCCAGCAGTGACCTGACTAGCGGGCCCCGGGAGACAGATACGCAGTATTTT. Translation: CASSDLTSGPRETDTQYF.

The chain combines TRBV5-5 with TRBJ2-7; D gene uncertain. CDR3 length: 14 amino acids. Germline CDR1 and CDR2: SGHKS and YYEKEE (reference sequence). Trimming shortened V by 3 bases and J by 2 bases, and 12 bases separated the two germline ends. The CDR3 DNA reads as TGTGCCAGCAGCTATTCTGGCGGTGCCTACGAGCAGTACTTC. Protein sequence: CASSYSGGAYEQYF.

The V gene is TRBV2, the J gene TRBJ1-2; D is uncertain. Trimming shortened V by 10 bases and J by 0 bases, and 21 bases separated the two germline ends. Germline values: CDR1 SNHLY, CDR2 FYNNEI. CDR3 length: 16 residues. CDR3 nucleotide sequence: TGTGCCACCCAATCTGGAGGGTACGCGACTAACTATGGCTACACCTTC. This codes for CATQSGGYATNYGYTF.

The chain links TRBV21-1 to TRBJ2-7; TRBD1 is the table's D call, not checked against the DNA. TRBV21-1 is listed as a pseudogene. The CDR3 is 17 residues long. The CDR3 region is CASSKAGRTGGSYEQYF. The CDR3 DNA reads as TGTGCCAGCAGCAAAGCCGGAAGGACAGGGGGTTCCTACGAGCAGTACTTC.

In regard to this clone: An end of the junction differs from the germline gene, which may be a read error. The chain joins TRBV7-7 to TRBJ2-1; possible D gene TRBD2, 5 bases. Germline-derived CDR1 and CDR2 are SSHAT and FNYEAQ (reference sequence). This CDR3 has 15 residues. CDR3 region: CASSRSESSYNEQFF. In DNA form, the CDR3 reads TGTGCTAGCAGTCGTAGCGAGAGCTCCTACAATGAGCAGTTCTTC.

This chain connects TRBV5-4 to TRBJ2-3, with D possibly matching TRBD1 (5 bases). The CDR3 runs 13 residues. V lost 5 bases to trimming and J lost 2 bases, with 9 bases between them. Germline V lookup: CDR1 SGHNT, CDR2 YYREEE (reference sequence). The CDR3 loop reads CASRQTATDTQYF. CDR3 sequence (DNA): TGTGCCAGCAGACAGACAGCCACAGATACGCAGTATTTT.

This sequence joins TRBV5-4 and TRBJ2-1; 9 bases match TRBD2. The CDR3 runs to 14 residues. The V gene end was trimmed by 4 bases and the J gene end by 3 bases; junction bases not matched to a gene: 2. Germline V lookup: CDR1 SGHNT, CDR2 YYREEE (reference sequence). CDR3 region: CASSSSGGYNEQFF. The CDR3 region has the DNA TGTGCCAGCAGCAGTAGCGGGGGCTACAATGAGCAGTTCTTC.

This chain connects TRBV27 to TRBJ1-5, with a possible D match to TRBD1 (6 bases). V lost 0 bases and J 4 bases, leaving 13 bases between the germline ends. CDR1 MNHEY and CDR2 SMNVEV come from the germline V gene (reference sequence). The CDR3 consists of 16 residues. This CDR3 reads CASSLSSGARNQPQHF. The CDR3 region has the DNA TGTGCCAGCAGTTTATCCTCAGGGGCCCGGAATCAGCCCCAGCATTTT.

The rearrangement joins TRBV12-3 or TRBV12-4 to TRBJ1-2; D uncertain. Deletions cut 10 bases from V and 4 bases from J, with 16 bases between. The CDR3 has 13 residues. In DNA, the CDR3 is TGTGCCACCCATCGATCAGGAAGCTATGGCTACACCTTC. It specifies CATHRSGSYGYTF.